This T cell receptor (beta chain) was profiled in a study of long-term antiretroviral therapy in people with HIV. The CDR3 is made up of 13 amino acids. Germline CDR1 reads SGHTA; CDR2 reads FQGNSA. V dropped 5 bases and J dropped 4 bases, with 9 bases sitting between them. The assay used was immunoSEQ (version v3.0), run at survey level. Measured with immunoSEQ multiplex PCR; TCRdb has only the in-frame clones, and not every one. The sample lists about 28,000 clones, 80% seen once, with 6% to 8% in the top ten. Specimen: unsorted PBMCs, collected 0.3 years after starting antiretroviral therapy. The genes are TRBV7-2 and TRBJ1-5; a weak D match, TRBD1 (5 bases). This receptor was identified in a man aged 35-49 years with HIV. CDR3 sequence: CASSRDANQPQHF. DNA for the CDR3: TGTGCCAGCAGCCGGGACGCTAATCAGCCCCAGCATTTT.